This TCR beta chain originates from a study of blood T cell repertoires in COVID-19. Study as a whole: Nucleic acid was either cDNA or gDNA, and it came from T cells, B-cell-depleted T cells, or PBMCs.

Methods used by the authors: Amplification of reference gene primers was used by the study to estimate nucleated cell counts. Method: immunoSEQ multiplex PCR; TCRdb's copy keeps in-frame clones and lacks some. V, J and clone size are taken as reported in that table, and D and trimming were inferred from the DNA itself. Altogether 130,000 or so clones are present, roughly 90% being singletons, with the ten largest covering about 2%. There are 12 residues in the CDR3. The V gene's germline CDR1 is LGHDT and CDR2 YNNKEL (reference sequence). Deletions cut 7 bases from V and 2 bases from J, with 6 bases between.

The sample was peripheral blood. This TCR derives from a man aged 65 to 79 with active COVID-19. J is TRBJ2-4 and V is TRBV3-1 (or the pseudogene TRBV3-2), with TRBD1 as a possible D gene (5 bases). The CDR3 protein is CASKGTKNIQYF. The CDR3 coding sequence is TGTGCCAGCAAGGGGACCAAAAACATTCAGTACTTC.